Following are 28 T cell receptor beta chains from one sample sequenced in a study of identifying expanded T cells in peripheral blood. Profiling relied on immunoSEQ multiplex PCR, and the TCRdb table lists in-frame clones only, not all of them. The table lists approximately 100,000 clones, about nine tenths of them singletons. Sequencing was carried out using blood. All receptors come from a person between 18 and 75 years old in good health.

The genes are TRBV25-1 and TRBJ2-5, with TRBD2 matching over 10 bases. J gave up 4 bases and V 5 bases, and 7 bases lay outside the gene matches. The V gene's germline CDR1 is MGHDK and CDR2 SYGVNS. The CDR3 runs to 15 residues. The CDR3 nucleotides read TGTGCCAGCAGTTCTCCCGGGACTAGCGCAGAGACCCAGTACTTC. Translated, it gives CASSSPGTSAETQYF.

This clone was detected a few times. The rearrangement links TRBV2 to TRBJ1-5; D is unresolved. The CDR3 is made up of 13 amino acids. V lost 7 bases to trimming and J lost 6 bases, with 13 bases between them. CDR1 and CDR2 (germline): SNHLY, FYNNEI. CDR3 nucleotide sequence: TGTGCCAGCACCTCCGACTTGTCTCAGCCCCAGCATTTT. Translating it yields CASTSDLSQPQHF.

The CDR3 nucleotides are TGTGCCTGGACCGACCCAGAGCCAATTTCACCCCTCCACTTT. This codes for CAWTDPEPISPLHF. The chain recombines TRBV30 with TRBJ1-6; D not resolved. The CDR3 is made up of 14 amino acids. V shed 4 bases and J shed 9 bases, with 16 bases lying between them. Germline V gene lookup returns CDR1 GTSNPN and CDR2 SVGIG (reference sequence).

The CDR3 here is CASSRQGGINYGYTF. CDR3 nucleotides: TGTGCCAGCAGTAGACAGGGCGGGATTAACTATGGCTACACCTTC. The rearrangement joins TRBV7-2 to TRBJ1-2, with 7 bases that match TRBD1. The CDR3 loop spans 15 amino acids. The germline V gene has CDR1 SGHTA and CDR2 FQGNSA. V dropped 6 bases and J dropped 1; count of bases not matched to a gene: 8.

This clone was seen a few times. The chain joins TRBV10-3 to TRBJ1-5, with D uncertain. The CDR3 is 13 residues long. Germline V gives CDR1 ENHRY, CDR2 SYGVKD. V shed 11 bases and J shed 5 bases, with 16 bases lying between them. In nucleotides, the CDR3 is TGTGCCGTAGGGCAGGAGTGGGATCAGCCCCAGCATTTT. Protein sequence: CAVGQEWDQPQHF.

The chain couples TRBV29-1 to TRBJ2-2, with 8 bases lining up with TRBD1. CDR1 is SQVTM, CDR2 ANQGSEA, per germline. The CDR3 has 11 residues. DNA of the CDR3: TGCAGTGGACAGGGTACCGGGGAGCTGTTTTTT. Its translation is CSGQGTGELFF.

The chain employs TRBV19 and TRBJ2-3; 8 bases align to TRBD1. Germline V gene lookup returns CDR1 LNHDA and CDR2 SQIVND (reference sequence). Germline trimming cut 5 bases from V and 6 bases from J; bases unmatched to any gene: 13. The CDR3 runs 16 residues. CDR3 nucleotides: TGTGCCAGTAGTCGCGCGGGACAGGAGTATTTCGATACGCAGTATTTT. Its protein product is CASSRAGQEYFDTQYF.

The chain recombines TRBV6-1 with TRBJ2-3, with a weak D call TRBD2 (5 bases). Germline V CDR1 and CDR2: MNHNS, SASEGT. The CDR3 runs 11 residues. Trimming took off 7 bases at V and 11 bases at J, with 13 bases between the two ends. The CDR3 DNA is TGTGCCAGCACCGGGGTCTACGGGCAGTATTTT. Encoded protein: CASTGVYGQYF.

The chain couples TRBV9 to TRBJ2-1, with D perhaps being TRBD1 or TRBD2 (5 bases each). CDR3 length: 14 residues. In germline, CDR1 is SGDLS, CDR2 YYNGEE. Trimming removed 2 bases at V and 8 bases at J, with 14 bases between. DNA of the CDR3: TGTGCCAGCAGCGTCCGGGGCGGACCTTATGAGCAGTTCTTC. Translation gives CASSVRGGPYEQFF.

The rearrangement joins TRBV14 to TRBJ1-2; D possibly corresponds to TRBD1 (5 bases). V lost 4 bases, J lost 4 bases, and 16 bases lay in between. Germline values: CDR1 SGHDN, CDR2 FVKESK. The CDR3 contains 15 residues. The CDR3 is CASSLPTDTGYGYTF. CDR3 bases: TGTGCCAGCAGCCTCCCGACAGACACCGGCTATGGCTACACCTTC.

This chain connects TRBV28 to TRBJ2-1; the match to TRBD2 covers 12 bases. The germline CDR1 and CDR2 sequences are MDHEN and SYDVKM. The junction had 10 bases not matched to a gene; V was cut back by 7 bases and J by 9 bases. This CDR3 comprises 15 residues. For the CDR3, the DNA is TGTGCCAGCATCACCGGGACTAGCGGGCTCAGTGAGCAGTTCTTC. It yields the protein CASITGTSGLSEQFF.

The chain recombines TRBV28 with TRBJ2-5; TRBD2 is a possible D gene (5 bases). The CDR3 is 12 residues long. Germline lookup yields CDR1 MDHEN and CDR2 SYDVKM. The ends were cut back, 6 bases at V and 2 bases at J, with 7 bases in the middle. The CDR3 nucleotides are TGTGCCAGCAGCGGGGTTCAAGAGACCCAGTACTTC. Encoded protein: CASSGVQETQYF.

The chain combines TRBV25-1 with TRBJ2-2; D is unclear. CDR3 size: 15 residues. V was cut by 6 bases and J by 2 bases, with 13 bases left in between. The germline V gene encodes CDR1 MGHDK and CDR2 SYGVNS. The CDR3 region is CASRFSGRNTGELFF. CDR3 DNA sequence: TGTGCCAGCAGATTCTCGGGTCGAAACACCGGGGAGCTGTTTTTT.

The CDR3 DNA follows: TGTGCCAGCAGCTCGTCGGGAGTACCCACTGAGCAGTTCTTC. This sequence encodes CASSSSGVPTEQFF. The V and J genes are TRBV6-6 and TRBJ2-1; maybe TRBD2 (6 bases). Germline loops: CDR1 MNHNY, CDR2 SVGAGI (reference sequence). The CDR3 length is 14 residues. The ends were cut back, 6 bases at V and 9 bases at J, with 18 bases in the middle.

The chain combines TRBV7-2 with TRBJ1-5; D ambiguous. The CDR3 extends over 14 amino acids. Germline values: CDR1 SGHTA, CDR2 FQGNSA. Trimming stripped 5 bases from V and 5 bases from J, with 13 bases between. The CDR3 nucleotides are TGTGCCAGCAGCCCAAACAATAGGGATCAGCCCCAGCATTTT. It specifies CASSPNNRDQPQHF. Complete variable domain (other parts from reference TRBV7-2 and TRBJ1-5): GAGVSQSPSNKVTEKGKDVELRCDPISGHTALYWYRQSLGQGLEFLIYFQGNSAPDKSGLPSDRFSAERTGGSVSTLTIQRTQQEDSAVYLCASSPNNRDQPQHFGDGTRLSIL.

J is TRBJ2-1 and V is TRBV7-3, with 8 bases aligning to TRBD2. This CDR3 has 12 amino acids. In germline, CDR1 is SGHTA, CDR2 FQGTGA. V was pared by 5 bases and J by 15 bases, with 9 bases of the junction left unmatched. The CDR3 sequence is CASSDGGAVRFF. The CDR3 bases are TGTGCCAGCAGCGACGGGGGGGCCGTTCGGTTCTTC. Filled out from reference TRBV7-3 and TRBJ2-1, the complete variable domain reads GAGVSQTPSNKVTEKGKYVELRCDPISGHTALYWYRQSLGQGPEFLIYFQGTGAADDSGLPNDRFFAVRPEGSVSTLKIQRTERGDSAVYLCASSDGGAVRFFGPGTRLTVL.

The chain links TRBV28 to TRBJ2-1; D not certain. V lost 7 bases to trimming and J lost 0 bases, with 10 bases between them. The CDR3 is 14 residues long. Germline values: CDR1 MDHEN, CDR2 SYDVKM. The CDR3, as DNA: TGTGCCAGCAATATAGCCAGCTCCTACAATGAGCAGTTCTTC. It is translated as CASNIASSYNEQFF.

The chain joins TRBV5-4 to TRBJ2-6, with a tentative D call TRBD1 (5 bases). Germline CDR1 is SGHNT and CDR2 is YYREEE (reference sequence). The germline V and J ends were trimmed by 3 bases and 0 bases, with 13 bases remaining between them. The CDR3 runs to 17 residues. CDR3 sequence (DNA): TGTGCCAGCAGCTCTACAGGTGACAGCTCTGGGGCCAACGTCCTGACTTTC. Translation: CASSSTGDSSGANVLTF.

J is TRBJ2-5 and V is TRBV5-1, with TRBD1 identical over 8 bases. V lost 5 bases, J lost 3 bases, and 3 bases stayed unmatched. CDR1 is SGHRS and CDR2 is YFSETQ in the germline V gene. The CDR3 loop spans 13 amino acids. The CDR3 region has the DNA TGCGCCAGCAGGACAGGGGAGGAAGAGACCCAGTACTTC. Translated, it gives CASRTGEEETQYF. Combining the CDR3 with reference TRBV5-1 and TRBJ2-5 gives the whole variable domain KAGVTQTPRYLIKTRGQQVTLSCSPISGHRSVSWYQQTPGQGLQFLFEYFSETQRNKGNFPGRFSGRQFSNSRSEMNVSTLELGDSALYLCASRTGEEETQYFGPGTRLLVL.

The rearrangement links TRBV10-3 to TRBJ1-2, with TRBD1 matching 8 bases. In germline, CDR1 is ENHRY, CDR2 SYGVKD. The CDR3 length is 15 residues. With 4 bases clipped from V and 4 bases from J, the junction kept 8 bases outside the gene matches. CDR3 loop: CAISGGRDRSYGYTF. CDR3 nucleotide sequence: TGTGCCATCAGTGGGGGACGGGACAGGTCCTATGGCTACACCTTC.

This clone appeared a few times. The chain has TRBV7-3 and TRBJ1-6; D remains ambiguous. The CDR3 extends over 13 amino acids. Trimming took 1 base from V and 7 from J, leaving 5 bases between them. CDR1 is SGHTA, CDR2 FQGTGA, per germline. The DNA for the CDR3 is TGTGCCAGCAGCTTAAGTGGGAATTCACCCCTCCACTTT. It codes for CASSLSGNSPLHF.

The chain carries TRBV6-6 and TRBJ2-5; unclear D gene. CDR3 length equals 14 residues. V was cut by 1 base and J by 4 bases, with 10 bases left in between. From germline, CDR1 is MNHNY and CDR2 SVGAGI (reference sequence). CDR3 protein: CASSYFAPGETQYF. The CDR3 nucleotides are TGTGCCAGCAGTTACTTTGCCCCTGGAGAGACCCAGTACTTC.

This chain links TRBV30 with TRBJ2-3; 11 bases fit TRBD2. The germline V gene has CDR1 GTSNPN and CDR2 SVGIG (reference sequence). The CDR3 totals 16 residues. With V trimmed by 3 bases and J by 2 bases, 7 bases remained unmatched. DNA of the CDR3: TGTGCCTGGAGGGCCATTAGCGGGGGGGACACAGATACGCAGTATTTT. Encoded protein: CAWRAISGGDTDTQYF. Supplemented by reference TRBV30 and TRBJ2-3, the full variable domain reads SQTIHQWPATLVQPVGSPLSLECTVEGTSNPNLYWYRQAAGRGLQLLFYSVGIGQISSEVPQNLSASRPQDRQFILSSKKLLLSDSGFYLCAWRAISGGDTDTQYFGPGTRLTVL.

This chain links TRBV19 with TRBJ2-7; D not certain. From germline, CDR1 is LNHDA and CDR2 SQIVND (reference sequence). The CDR3 runs 14 residues. V was clipped by 1 base and J by 0 bases, with 7 bases between them. Here the CDR3 DNA reads TGTGCCAGTAGTATAGGACTCAACTCCTACGAGCAGTACTTC. It codes for CASSIGLNSYEQYF.

The CDR3 DNA reads TGTGCCAGCAGCTTCCAGAGGGCCTACAATGAGCAGTTCTTC. Translation: CASSFQRAYNEQFF. This sequence joins TRBV11-2 and TRBJ2-1; TRBD2 is a possible D gene (5 bases). This CDR3 has 14 residues. V was clipped by 3 bases and J by 2 bases, with 8 bases between them. CDR1 is SGHAT and CDR2 is FQNNGV in the germline V gene.

The chain combines TRBV6-6 with TRBJ2-1, with D maybe TRBD2 (5 bases). This CDR3 spans 14 amino acids. Germline loops: CDR1 MNHNY, CDR2 SVGAGI (reference sequence). The ends were cut back, 8 bases at V and 1 base at J, with 12 bases in the middle. CDR3 region: CASEVRGSYNEQFF. The CDR3 nucleotides are TGTGCCAGCGAAGTCAGAGGGTCCTACAATGAGCAGTTCTTC.

V is TRBV6-5 and J is TRBJ2-1, with D possibly TRBD2 on 6 matching bases. There are 12 residues in the CDR3. CDR1 is MNHEY and CDR2 is SVGAGI in the germline V gene. V lost 8 bases, J lost 5 bases, and 10 bases lay in between. The CDR3 region is CASGRSDNEQFF. The CDR3 nucleotides are TGTGCCAGCGGGAGGTCGGACAATGAGCAGTTCTTC.

V is TRBV6-5 and J is TRBJ1-5; perhaps TRBD1 as D (5 bases). This CDR3 has 13 amino acids. Germline CDR1 reads MNHEY; CDR2 reads SVGAGI. V gave up 7 bases and J gave up 8 bases, with 15 bases separating them. The DNA for the CDR3 is TGTGCCAGCATTGCCGGGGGGGATGAGCCCCAGCATTTT. Encoded protein: CASIAGGDEPQHF.